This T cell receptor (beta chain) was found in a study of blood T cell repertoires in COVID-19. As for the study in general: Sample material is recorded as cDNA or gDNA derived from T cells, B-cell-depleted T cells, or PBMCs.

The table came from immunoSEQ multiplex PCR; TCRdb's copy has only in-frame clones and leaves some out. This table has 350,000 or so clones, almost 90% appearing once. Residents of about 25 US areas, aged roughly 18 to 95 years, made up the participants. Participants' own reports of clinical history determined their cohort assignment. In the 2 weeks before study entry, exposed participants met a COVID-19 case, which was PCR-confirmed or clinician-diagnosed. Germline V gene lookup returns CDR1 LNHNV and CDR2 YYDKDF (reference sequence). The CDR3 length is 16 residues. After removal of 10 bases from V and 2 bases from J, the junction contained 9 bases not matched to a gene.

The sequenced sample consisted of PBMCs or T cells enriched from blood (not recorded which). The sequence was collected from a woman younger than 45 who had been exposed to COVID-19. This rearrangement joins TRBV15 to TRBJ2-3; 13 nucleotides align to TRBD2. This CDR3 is CAIQPGLAGSTDTQYF. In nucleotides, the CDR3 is TGTGCCATACAACCGGGACTAGCGGGATCCACAGATACGCAGTATTTT.